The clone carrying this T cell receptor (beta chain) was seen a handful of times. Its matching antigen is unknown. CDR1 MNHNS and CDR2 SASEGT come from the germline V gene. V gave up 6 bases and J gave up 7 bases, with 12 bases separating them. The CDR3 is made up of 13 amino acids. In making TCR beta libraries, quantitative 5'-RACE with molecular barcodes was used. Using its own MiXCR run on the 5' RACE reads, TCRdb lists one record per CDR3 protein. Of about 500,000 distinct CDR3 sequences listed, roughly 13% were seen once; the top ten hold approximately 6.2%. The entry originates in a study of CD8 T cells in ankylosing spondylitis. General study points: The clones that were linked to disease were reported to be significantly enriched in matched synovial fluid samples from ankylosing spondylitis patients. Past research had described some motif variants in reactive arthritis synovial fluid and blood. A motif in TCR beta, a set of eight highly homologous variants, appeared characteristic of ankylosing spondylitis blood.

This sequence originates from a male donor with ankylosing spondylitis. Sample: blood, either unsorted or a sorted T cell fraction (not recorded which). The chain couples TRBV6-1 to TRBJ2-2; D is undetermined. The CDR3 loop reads CASRRESVGELFF. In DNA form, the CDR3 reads TGTGCCAGCAGGAGAGAGAGTGTCGGGGAGCTGTTTTTT.